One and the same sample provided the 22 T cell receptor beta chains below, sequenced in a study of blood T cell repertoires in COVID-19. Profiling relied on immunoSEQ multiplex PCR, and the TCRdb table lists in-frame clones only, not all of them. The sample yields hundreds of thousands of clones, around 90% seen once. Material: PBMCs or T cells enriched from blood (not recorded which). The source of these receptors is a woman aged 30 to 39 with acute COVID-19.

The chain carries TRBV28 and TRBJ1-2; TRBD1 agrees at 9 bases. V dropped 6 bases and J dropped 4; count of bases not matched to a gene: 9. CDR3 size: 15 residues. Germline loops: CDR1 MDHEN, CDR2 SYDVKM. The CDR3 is CASRPNRGPPYGYTF. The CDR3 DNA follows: TGTGCCAGCAGACCTAACAGGGGGCCTCCCTATGGCTACACCTTC.

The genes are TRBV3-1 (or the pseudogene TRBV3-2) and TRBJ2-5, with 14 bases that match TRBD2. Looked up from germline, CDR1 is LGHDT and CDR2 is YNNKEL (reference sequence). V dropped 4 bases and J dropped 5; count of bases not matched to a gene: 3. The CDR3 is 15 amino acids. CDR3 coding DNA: TGTGCCAGCAGCCTTGGGACTAGCGGGGGTGAGACCCAGTACTTC. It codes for CASSLGTSGGETQYF.

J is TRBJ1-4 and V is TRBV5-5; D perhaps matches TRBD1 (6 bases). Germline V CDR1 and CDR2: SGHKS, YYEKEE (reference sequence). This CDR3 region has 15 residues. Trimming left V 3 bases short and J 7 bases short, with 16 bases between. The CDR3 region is CASSSGQPQGEKLFF. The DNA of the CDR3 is TGTGCCAGCAGCTCAGGACAGCCACAAGGTGAAAAACTGTTTTTT.

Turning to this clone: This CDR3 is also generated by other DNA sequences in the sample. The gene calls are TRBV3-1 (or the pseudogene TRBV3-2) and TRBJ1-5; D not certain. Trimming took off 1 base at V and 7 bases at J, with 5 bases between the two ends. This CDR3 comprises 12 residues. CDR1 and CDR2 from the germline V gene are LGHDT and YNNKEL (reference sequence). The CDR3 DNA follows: TGTGCCAGCAGCCAAGGAGGCCAGCCCCAGCATTTT. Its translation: CASSQGGQPQHF.

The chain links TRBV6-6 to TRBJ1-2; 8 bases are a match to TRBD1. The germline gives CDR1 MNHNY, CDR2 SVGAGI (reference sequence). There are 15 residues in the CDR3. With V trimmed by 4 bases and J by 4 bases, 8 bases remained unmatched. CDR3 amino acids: CASSLRQGLAYGYTF. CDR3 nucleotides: TGTGCCAGCAGTTTAAGACAGGGGCTTGCCTATGGCTACACCTTC.

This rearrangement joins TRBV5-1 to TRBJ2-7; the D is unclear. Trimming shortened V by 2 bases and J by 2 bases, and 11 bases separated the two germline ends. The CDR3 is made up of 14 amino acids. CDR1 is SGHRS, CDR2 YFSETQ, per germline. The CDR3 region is CASSFWYKAYEQYF. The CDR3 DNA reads TGCGCCAGCAGCTTTTGGTACAAAGCCTACGAGCAGTACTTC.

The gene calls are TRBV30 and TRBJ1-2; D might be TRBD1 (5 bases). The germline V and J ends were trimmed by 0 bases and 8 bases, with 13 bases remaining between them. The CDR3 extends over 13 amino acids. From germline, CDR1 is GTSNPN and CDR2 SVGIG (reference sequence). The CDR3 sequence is CAWSVPGGGGYTF. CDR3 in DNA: TGTGCCTGGAGTGTACCCGGGGGTGGGGGCTACACCTTC.

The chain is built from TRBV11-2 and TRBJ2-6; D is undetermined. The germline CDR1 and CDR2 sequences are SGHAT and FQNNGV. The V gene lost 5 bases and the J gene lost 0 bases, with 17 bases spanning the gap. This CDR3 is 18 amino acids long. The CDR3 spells CASSASSEPSSGANVLTF. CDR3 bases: TGTGCCAGCAGCGCCAGTTCCGAACCCAGCTCTGGGGCCAACGTCCTGACTTTC.

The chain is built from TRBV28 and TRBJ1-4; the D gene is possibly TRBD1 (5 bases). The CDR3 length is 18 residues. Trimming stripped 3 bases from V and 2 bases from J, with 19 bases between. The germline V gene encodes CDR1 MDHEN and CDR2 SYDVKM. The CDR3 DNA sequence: TGTGCCAGCAGTTTGATTAAGGGATCGGCAGGGACTAATGAAAAACTGTTTTTT. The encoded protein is CASSLIKGSAGTNEKLFF.

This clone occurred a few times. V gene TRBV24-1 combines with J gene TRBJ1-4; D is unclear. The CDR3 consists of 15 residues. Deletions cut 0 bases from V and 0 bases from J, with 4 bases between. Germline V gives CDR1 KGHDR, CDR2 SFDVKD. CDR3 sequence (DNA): TGTGCCACCAGTGATTTGGACACAACTAATGAAAAACTGTTTTTT. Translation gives CATSDLDTTNEKLFF.

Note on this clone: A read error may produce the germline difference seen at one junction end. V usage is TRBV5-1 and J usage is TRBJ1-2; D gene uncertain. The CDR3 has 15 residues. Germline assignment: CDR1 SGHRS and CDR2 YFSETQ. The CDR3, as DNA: TGCGCCAACAGCTTGATGGGCAGGCAAGCGGAGGGCTACACCTTC. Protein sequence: CANSLMGRQAEGYTF.

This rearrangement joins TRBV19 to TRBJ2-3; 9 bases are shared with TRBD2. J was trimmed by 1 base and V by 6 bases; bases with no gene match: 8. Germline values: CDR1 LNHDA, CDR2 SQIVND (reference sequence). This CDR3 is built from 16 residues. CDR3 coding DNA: TGTGCCAGTAGGAGATACTTAGCGGGGGGCACAGATACGCAGTATTTT. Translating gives CASRRYLAGGTDTQYF.

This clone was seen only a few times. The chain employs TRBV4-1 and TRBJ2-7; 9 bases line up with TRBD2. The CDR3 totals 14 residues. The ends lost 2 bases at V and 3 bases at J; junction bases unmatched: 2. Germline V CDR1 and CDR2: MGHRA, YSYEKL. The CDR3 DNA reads TGCGCCAGCAGCCAAATAGCGGGAGACTACGAGCAGTACTTC. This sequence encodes CASSQIAGDYEQYF.

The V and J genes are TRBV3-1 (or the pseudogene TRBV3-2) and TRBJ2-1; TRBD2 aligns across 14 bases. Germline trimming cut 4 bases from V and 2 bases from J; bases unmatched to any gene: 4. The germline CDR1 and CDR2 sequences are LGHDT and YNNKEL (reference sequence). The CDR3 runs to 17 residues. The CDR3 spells CASSLGTSGRTYNEQFF. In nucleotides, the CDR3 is TGTGCCAGCAGCCTCGGGACTAGCGGGAGAACCTACAATGAGCAGTTCTTC.

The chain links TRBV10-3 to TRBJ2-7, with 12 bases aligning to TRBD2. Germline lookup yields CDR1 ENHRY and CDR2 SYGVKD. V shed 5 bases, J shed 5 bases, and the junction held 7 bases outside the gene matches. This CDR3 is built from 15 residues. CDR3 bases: TGTGCCATCAGTTTTCTAGCGGGAGGGCCCCACGAGCAGTACTTC. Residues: CAISFLAGGPHEQYF.

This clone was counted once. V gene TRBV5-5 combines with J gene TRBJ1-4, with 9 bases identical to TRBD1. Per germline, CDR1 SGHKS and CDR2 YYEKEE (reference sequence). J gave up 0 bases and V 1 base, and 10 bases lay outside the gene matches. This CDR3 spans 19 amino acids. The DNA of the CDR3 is TGTGCCAGCAGCTTGAAGGGACAGGGAAGATACGCAACTAATGAAAAACTGTTTTTT. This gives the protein CASSLKGQGRYATNEKLFF. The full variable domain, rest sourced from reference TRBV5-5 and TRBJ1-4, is DAGVTQSPTHLIKTRGQQVTLRCSPISGHKSVSWYQQVLGQGPQFIFQYYEKEERGRGNFPDRFSARQFPNYSSELNVNALLLGDSALYLCASSLKGQGRYATNEKLFFGSGTQLSVL.

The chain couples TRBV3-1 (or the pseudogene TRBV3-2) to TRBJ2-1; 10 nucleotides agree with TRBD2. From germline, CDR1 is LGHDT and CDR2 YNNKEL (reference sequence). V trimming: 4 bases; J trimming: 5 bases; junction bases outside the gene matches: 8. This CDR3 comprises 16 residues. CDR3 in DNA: TGTGCCAGCAGCCGGCCTAGCGGGGGAATGGACAATGAGCAGTTCTTC. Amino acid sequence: CASSRPSGGMDNEQFF.

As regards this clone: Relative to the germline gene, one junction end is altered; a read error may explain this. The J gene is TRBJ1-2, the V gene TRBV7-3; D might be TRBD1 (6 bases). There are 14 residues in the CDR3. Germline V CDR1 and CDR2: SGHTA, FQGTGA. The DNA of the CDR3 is TGTGCCAGCAGCTTAGTTCCAGGGGACTACGGCTACACCTTC. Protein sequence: CASSLVPGDYGYTF. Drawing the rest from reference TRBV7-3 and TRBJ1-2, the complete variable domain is GAGVSQTPSNKVTEKGKYVELRCDPISGHTALYWYRQSLGQGPEFLIYFQGTGAADDSGLPNDRFFAVRPEGSVSTLKIQRTERGDSAVYLCASSLVPGDYGYTFGSGTRLTVV.

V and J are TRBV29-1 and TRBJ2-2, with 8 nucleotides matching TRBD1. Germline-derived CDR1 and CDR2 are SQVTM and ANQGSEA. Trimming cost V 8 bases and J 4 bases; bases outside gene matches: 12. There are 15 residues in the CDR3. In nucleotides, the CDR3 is TGCAGCATTAGAGCAGGGGGCGCCGGCACCGGGGAGCTGTTTTTT. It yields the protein CSIRAGGAGTGELFF.

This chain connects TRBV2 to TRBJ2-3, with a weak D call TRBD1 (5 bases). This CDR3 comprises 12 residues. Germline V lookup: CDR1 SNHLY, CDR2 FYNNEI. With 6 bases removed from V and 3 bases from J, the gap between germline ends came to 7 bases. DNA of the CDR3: TGTGCCAGCAGGGACACGACAGATACGCAGTATTTT. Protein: CASRDTTDTQYF. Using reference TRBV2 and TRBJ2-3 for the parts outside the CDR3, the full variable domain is EPEVTQTPSHQVTQMGQEVILRCVPISNHLYFYWYRQILGQKVEFLVSFYNNEISEKSEIFDDQFSVERPDGSNFTLKIRSTKLEDSAMYFCASRDTTDTQYFGPGTRLTVL.

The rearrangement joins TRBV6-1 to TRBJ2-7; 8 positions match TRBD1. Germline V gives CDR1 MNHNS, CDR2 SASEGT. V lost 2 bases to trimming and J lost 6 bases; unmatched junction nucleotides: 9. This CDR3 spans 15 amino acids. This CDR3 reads CASSESGQGIREQYF. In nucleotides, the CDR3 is TGTGCCAGCAGTGAATCCGGACAGGGTATACGCGAGCAGTACTTC.

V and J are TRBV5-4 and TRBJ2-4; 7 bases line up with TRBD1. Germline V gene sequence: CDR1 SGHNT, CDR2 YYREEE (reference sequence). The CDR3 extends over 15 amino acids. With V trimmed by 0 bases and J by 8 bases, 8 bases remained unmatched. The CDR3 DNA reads TGTGCCAGCAGCTTGGCCGCGACAGGGACGGACATTCAGTACTTC. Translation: CASSLAATGTDIQYF.